A single sample is the source of the 17 T cell receptor beta chains below, sequenced in a study of monozygotic twins with inflammatory bowel disease. TCRdb re-called the 5' RACE reads, yielding one record per CDR3 amino acid sequence without DNA. The table lists approximately 380,000 distinct CDR3 sequences. The specimen was blood. The receptors shown here come from a human donor with ulcerative colitis or Crohn's disease, or a healthy co-twin of an affected twin (not recorded which).

This chain joins TRBV5-1 and TRBJ1-6; checking the TCRdb D call of TRBD1 is not possible without DNA. Per germline, CDR1 SGHRS and CDR2 YFSETQ. This CDR3 comprises 16 residues. The CDR3 here is CASSLVTGVVDSPLHF.

The rearrangement links TRBV27 to TRBJ2-7; TCRdb lists TRBD1, though no DNA is available to test this call. Germline loops: CDR1 MNHEY, CDR2 SMNVEV (reference sequence). The CDR3 is 15 amino acids. This chain's CDR3 is CASREGYGQNYEQYF.

J is TRBJ2-5 and V is TRBV7-2; TCRdb gives TRBD1 as the D gene, but with no DNA this cannot be confirmed. The CDR3 totals 15 residues. CDR1 is SGHTA and CDR2 is FQGNSA in the germline V gene. CDR3 protein: CASRRGGRGSETQYF.

The chain uses TRBV20-1 and TRBJ2-5. Germline CDR1 is DFQATT and CDR2 is SNEGSKA (reference sequence). The CDR3 is made up of 14 amino acids. The CDR3 sequence: CSARVWRNQETQYF.

The chain uses TRBV20-1 and TRBJ1-1. CDR3 length equals 13 residues. Germline assignment: CDR1 DFQATT and CDR2 SNEGSKA (reference sequence). CDR3: CSASFRPRGGAFF.

The chain combines TRBV30 with TRBJ2-3; TCRdb's D gene call, TRBD1, goes unchecked for lack of DNA. This CDR3 is 17 amino acids long. The germline V gene encodes CDR1 GTSNPN and CDR2 SVGIG (reference sequence). CDR3 residues: CAWSGDRGIPSTDTQYF.

The rearrangement joins TRBV7-3 to TRBJ1-1; TCRdb lists TRBD1, though no DNA is available to test this call. Germline CDR1 SGHTA, CDR2 FQGTGA. The CDR3 is made up of 19 amino acids. The CDR3 region is CASSQQGQGFSWGRSEAFF.

The chain recombines TRBV27 with TRBJ2-7; the D gene TCRdb calls, TRBD2, cannot be checked with no DNA. CDR1 and CDR2 from the germline V gene are MNHEY and SMNVEV (reference sequence). The CDR3 sequence is 11 residues long. This chain's CDR3 is CASSRGGEQYF.

CDR3 sequence reads: CASSVVRGAHNEQFF. The V call is TRBV9, the J call TRBJ2-1. The CDR3 has 15 residues. CDR1 SGDLS and CDR2 YYNGEE come from the germline V gene.

V gene TRBV18 combines with J gene TRBJ2-7. This CDR3 has 15 amino acids. The germline V gene encodes CDR1 KGHSH and CDR2 LQKENI. CDR3 protein: CASSPPGKRSNEQYF.

This CDR3 reads CASSFNRLAGQETQYF. The chain joins TRBV7-2 to TRBJ2-5; TCRdb selects TRBD2, and the lack of DNA leaves this call unchecked. CDR3 length: 16 residues. In germline, CDR1 is SGHTA, CDR2 FQGNSA.

The rearrangement joins TRBV20-1 to TRBJ1-1; the TCRdb call, TRBD1, lacks DNA for checking. This CDR3 has 14 residues. CDR1 is DFQATT, CDR2 SNEGSKA, per germline (reference sequence). CDR3 amino acids: CSAHGQVMNTEAFF.

The rearrangement joins TRBV7-9 to TRBJ2-7; the D gene TCRdb calls, TRBD1, cannot be checked with no DNA. The germline V gene has CDR1 SEHNR and CDR2 FQNEAQ (reference sequence). There are 14 residues in the CDR3. The CDR3 is CASSRDSASYEQYF. Full variable domain (remainder filled in from reference TRBV7-9 and TRBJ2-7): DTGVSQNPRHKITKRGQNVTFRCDPISEHNRLYWYRQTLGQGPEFLTYFQNEAQLEKSRLLSDRFSAERPKGSFSTLEIQRTEQGDSAMYLCASSRDSASYEQYFGPGTRLTVT.

The chain recombines TRBV20-1 with TRBJ2-1; TCRdb's D call, TRBD2, is unchecked because there is no DNA. In germline, CDR1 is DFQATT, CDR2 SNEGSKA (reference sequence). The CDR3 is 14 amino acids. The CDR3: CSARALVIYNEQFF.

V is TRBV7-2 and J is TRBJ2-7; the TCRdb call, TRBD1, lacks DNA for checking. This CDR3 has 15 amino acids. The germline V gene has CDR1 SGHTA and CDR2 FQGNSA. The CDR3 region is CASTPAGTSFYEQYF.

The J gene is TRBJ2-2, the V gene TRBV3-1; TCRdb names TRBD2, which stays unverified in the absence of DNA. Germline V gives CDR1 LGHDT, CDR2 YNNKEL (reference sequence). The CDR3 loop spans 16 amino acids. The CDR3 region is CASSHILAGYTGELFF. The full variable domain, completed using reference TRBV3-1 and TRBJ2-2, is DTAVSQTPKYLVTQMGNDKSIKCEQNLGHDTMYWYKQDSKKFLKIMFSYNNKELIINETVPNRFSPKSPDKAHLNLHINSLELGDSAVYFCASSHILAGYTGELFFGEGSRLTVL.

J is TRBJ1-6 and V is TRBV6-1. CDR3 size: 15 residues. In germline, CDR1 is MNHNS, CDR2 SASEGT. The CDR3 reads CASSEERYGNSPLHF.